These 24 T cell receptor beta chains came from one sample sequenced in a study of CD8 T cells in Susac syndrome (dated by TCRdb to about 2019). Libraries were built with the immunoSEQ multiplex PCR assay. RNA was extracted with the RNeasy kit and 0.5 to 1 ug was reverse transcribed using random hexamers. Through fastp at Q25 and MiXCR, TCRdb rebuilt clones from the public reads, retaining in-frame beta chains. Identical CDR3 protein sequences are pooled into one entry, listed with their most common genes and DNA. The sample has approximately 100,000 distinct CDR3 sequences on record, 85% to 95% of them singletons. About 0.12% of the sample is held by the ten biggest clonotypes. Specimen: CD8+ T cells from PBMCs. The receptors come from a human donor in good health.

This chain joins TRBV7-9 and TRBJ2-7; TRBD2 might be the D (6 bases). Deletions cut 7 bases from V and 4 bases from J, with 14 bases between. Germline V gives CDR1 SEHNR, CDR2 FQNEAQ (reference sequence). This CDR3 comprises 13 residues. CDR3 residues: CASTPGESYEQYF. As DNA, the CDR3 is TGTGCCAGCACCCCGGGAGAGAGTTACGAGCAGTACTTC.

This rearrangement joins TRBV7-2 to TRBJ1-5; no clear D. The CDR3 runs to 14 residues. Trimming cost V 5 bases and J 1 base, with 9 bases left between them. Germline CDR1 SGHTA, CDR2 FQGNSA. CDR3 nucleotides: TGTGCCAGCAGCCCGGCCGGGAGCAATCAGCCCCAGCATTTT. Encoded protein: CASSPAGSNQPQHF.

In its sample, this clonotype was seen once. The V call is TRBV6-2 or TRBV6-3, the J call TRBJ1-1, with D possibly TRBD1 on 5 matching bases. CDR1 and CDR2 (germline): MNHEY, SVGEGT. This CDR3 comprises 12 residues. The V end lost 6 bases, the J end lost 8 bases, and 13 bases lay between the germline ends. The CDR3 reads CASSFDWGEAFF. CDR3 nucleotide sequence: TGTGCCAGCAGCTTTGATTGGGGGGAAGCTTTCTTT.

In DNA form, the CDR3 reads TGTGCCATCAGTGCTTTTAGCTCGGTGCAGACGCCCCAGCATTTT. This encodes CAISAFSSVQTPQHF. J is TRBJ1-5 and V is TRBV10-3; no firm D call. V lost 4 bases to trimming and J lost 9 bases, with 19 bases between them. This CDR3 region has 15 residues. CDR1 ENHRY and CDR2 SYGVKD come from the germline V gene.

The V gene is TRBV19, the J gene TRBJ2-7; a weak D match, TRBD1 (5 bases). Germline values: CDR1 LNHDA, CDR2 SQIVND (reference sequence). The CDR3 loop spans 14 amino acids. V was shortened by 6 bases and J by 2 bases, with 14 bases between the two germline ends. CDR3 nucleotide sequence: TGTGCCAGTAGCCCCTCAGGGTTCGCCTACGAGCAGTACTTC. Residues: CASSPSGFAYEQYF.

This rearrangement joins TRBV7-8 to TRBJ2-3; possibly TRBD2 for D (7 bases). CDR1 SGHVS and CDR2 FQNEAQ come from the germline V gene. V gave up 1 base and J gave up 2 bases, with 10 bases separating them. CDR3 length equals 15 residues. CDR3 in amino acids: CASSLDAGATDTQYF. CDR3 in DNA: TGTGCCAGCAGCTTAGACGCGGGGGCCACAGATACGCAGTATTTT.

The DNA of the CDR3 is TGTGCCAGCAGCCCCAGCCCCTATGGCTACACCTTC. It is translated as CASSPSPYGYTF. The genes are TRBV7-2 and TRBJ1-2; no definite D call. Germline loops: CDR1 SGHTA, CDR2 FQGNSA. The CDR3 contains 12 residues. V dropped 5 bases and J dropped 4 bases, with 8 bases sitting between them.

The V and J genes are TRBV5-1 and TRBJ2-7; 9 bases map to TRBD1. The CDR3 has 14 residues. V was clipped by 4 bases and J by 2 bases; unmatched bases: 4. CDR1 is SGHRS, CDR2 YFSETQ, per germline. The CDR3 reads CASSQTGGTYEQYF. The CDR3 region has the DNA TGCGCCAGCAGCCAGACAGGGGGAACCTACGAGCAGTACTTC.

The gene calls are TRBV29-1 and TRBJ2-3; weak D call: TRBD1 (5 bases). CDR3 size: 17 residues. V was pared by 5 bases and J by 0 bases, with 21 bases between. Per germline, CDR1 SQVTM and CDR2 ANQGSEA. The CDR3 is CSVLNPQGYSSTDTQYF. CDR3 coding DNA: TGCAGCGTTCTTAACCCGCAGGGATATTCTAGCACAGATACGCAGTATTTT.

The J gene is TRBJ2-7, the V gene TRBV19, with 10 bases matching TRBD1. The CDR3 is 14 residues long. With V trimmed by 9 bases and J by 0 bases, 5 bases remained unmatched. Germline CDR1 and CDR2: LNHDA and SQIVND (reference sequence). This CDR3 is CASGDRGGSYEQYF. In DNA form, the CDR3 reads TGTGCCAGCGGGGACAGGGGAGGCTCCTACGAGCAGTACTTC.

This CDR3 is CASSGSQETQYF. The CDR3 bases are TGTGCCAGCAGTGGCTCGCAAGAGACCCAGTACTTC. This chain uses TRBV2 with TRBJ2-5; D remains ambiguous. Germline CDR1 reads SNHLY; CDR2 reads FYNNEI. The length of the CDR3 is 12 residues. V shed 4 bases and J shed 2 bases, with 5 bases lying between them.

J is TRBJ2-1 and V is TRBV10-1; D not certain. Trimming took off 1 base at V and 0 bases at J, with 10 bases between the two ends. The CDR3 covers 16 residues. Germline V gives CDR1 WNHNN, CDR2 SYGVQD (reference sequence). This chain's CDR3 is CASSECEGGSYNEQFF. In DNA form, the CDR3 reads TGCGCCAGCAGTGAGTGTGAAGGTGGCTCCTACAATGAGCAGTTCTTC.

V and J are TRBV28 and TRBJ1-2; D call uncertain. CDR3 length equals 11 residues. The germline V gene has CDR1 MDHEN and CDR2 SYDVKM. Deletions cut 6 bases from V and 3 bases from J, with 5 bases between. The DNA of the CDR3 is TGTGCCAGCAGCCGCGACTATGGCTACACCTTC. Protein: CASSRDYGYTF.

This chain uses TRBV7-9 with TRBJ2-3; 7 bases are shared with TRBD1. V gave up 8 bases and J gave up 4 bases; unmatched junction bases: 12. Germline V gene sequence: CDR1 SEHNR, CDR2 FQNEAQ (reference sequence). The CDR3 runs to 15 residues. CDR3 in DNA: TGTGCCAGCTACAGAGTACAGGGGAACGCAGATACGCAGTATTTT. This codes for CASYRVQGNADTQYF.

This chain links TRBV30 with TRBJ2-7; D possibly matches TRBD1 or TRBD2 (5 bases each). V shed 0 bases and J shed 6 bases, with 18 bases lying between them. The CDR3 extends over 15 amino acids. Germline-derived CDR1 and CDR2 are GTSNPN and SVGIG (reference sequence). The CDR3 DNA is TGTGCCTGGAGTGTAATTGGGGGTTTCTTGGTCGAGCAGTACTTC. Its protein is CAWSVIGGFLVEQYF.

The CDR3 sequence is CASSELLAATDTQYF. The CDR3 coding sequence is TGTGCCAGCAGTGAGCTACTAGCGGCCACAGATACGCAGTATTTT. The chain carries TRBV2 and TRBJ2-3; 8 nucleotides agree with TRBD2. V was clipped by 3 bases and J by 2 bases; unmatched bases: 4. The germline V gene encodes CDR1 SNHLY and CDR2 FYNNEI. This CDR3 contains 15 residues.

CDR3 coding DNA: TGTGCCAGCGAGCCGGGACAGCGACTTATGAACACTGAAGCTTTCTTT. Protein product: CASEPGQRLMNTEAFF. The V gene is TRBV2, the J gene TRBJ1-1; 7 nucleotides match TRBD1. This CDR3 spans 16 amino acids. Germline assignment: CDR1 SNHLY and CDR2 FYNNEI. V shed 8 bases, J shed 0 bases, and the junction held 12 bases outside the gene matches.

This clonotype came up once. V usage is TRBV6-2 or TRBV6-3 and J usage is TRBJ2-1, with unresolved D. Trimming shortened V by 2 bases and J by 6 bases, and 5 bases separated the two germline ends. Germline V gives CDR1 MNHEY, CDR2 SVGEGT. CDR3 length: 12 amino acids. The CDR3 sequence is CASSYVGNEQFF. The DNA for the CDR3 is TGTGCCAGCAGTTACGTAGGCAATGAGCAGTTCTTC.

V and J are TRBV27 and TRBJ2-7; TRBD1 might be the D (6 bases). Per the germline V gene, CDR1 is MNHEY and CDR2 is SMNVEV (reference sequence). Between the trimmed V and J ends, which lost 4 bases and 5 bases, there was a span of 21 bases. The CDR3 is 16 amino acids. The CDR3 reads CASSSYLGRDTNEQYF. In DNA, the CDR3 is TGTGCCAGCAGTTCCTACCTAGGCAGGGACACCAACGAGCAGTACTTC.

The CDR3: CASPVRGSTDTQYF. CDR3 DNA sequence: TGTGCCAGCCCCGTCAGGGGTAGCACAGATACGCAGTATTTT. The chain combines TRBV28 with TRBJ2-3; tentative D call: TRBD1 (6 bases). This CDR3 spans 14 amino acids. Looked up from germline, CDR1 is MDHEN and CDR2 is SYDVKM. V lost 8 bases to trimming and J lost 0 bases, with 12 bases between them.

The chain links TRBV3-1 to TRBJ1-1; D not certain. V lost 4 bases to trimming and J lost 3 bases, with 12 bases between them. Germline-derived CDR1 and CDR2 are LGHDT and YNNKEL (reference sequence). CDR3 length equals 14 residues. The CDR3 DNA sequence: TGTGCCAGCAGCCCCCGCGGGCCGGACACTGAAGCTTTCTTT. Protein: CASSPRGPDTEAFF.

The rearrangement links TRBV6-5 to TRBJ1-2; tentative D call: TRBD1 (6 bases). CDR3 size: 15 residues. Germline values: CDR1 MNHEY, CDR2 SVGAGI. Trimming removed 0 bases from V and 3 bases from J, with 11 bases in between. The CDR3 sequence is CASSYSKDSHYGYTF. The CDR3 bases are TGTGCCAGCAGTTACTCGAAGGACAGTCACTATGGCTACACCTTC.

The chain uses TRBV2 and TRBJ1-1; no reliable D call. With 4 bases removed from V and 1 base from J, the gap between germline ends came to 10 bases. Germline lookup yields CDR1 SNHLY and CDR2 FYNNEI. This CDR3 has 14 residues. The CDR3 spells CASSAVGQNTEAFF. The CDR3 DNA follows: TGTGCCAGCAGTGCCGTAGGGCAGAACACTGAAGCTTTCTTT.

The rearrangement uses TRBV10-3 and TRBJ2-1; 7 bases match TRBD1. Losses at the gene ends were 0 bases for V and 6 bases for J; bases not matched to a gene: 5. The CDR3 contains 15 residues. CDR1 ENHRY and CDR2 SYGVKD come from the germline V gene. For the CDR3, the DNA is TGTGCCATCAGTGAGTCAACAGGGGTTTTCAATGAGCAGTTCTTC. It is translated as CAISESTGVFNEQFF.